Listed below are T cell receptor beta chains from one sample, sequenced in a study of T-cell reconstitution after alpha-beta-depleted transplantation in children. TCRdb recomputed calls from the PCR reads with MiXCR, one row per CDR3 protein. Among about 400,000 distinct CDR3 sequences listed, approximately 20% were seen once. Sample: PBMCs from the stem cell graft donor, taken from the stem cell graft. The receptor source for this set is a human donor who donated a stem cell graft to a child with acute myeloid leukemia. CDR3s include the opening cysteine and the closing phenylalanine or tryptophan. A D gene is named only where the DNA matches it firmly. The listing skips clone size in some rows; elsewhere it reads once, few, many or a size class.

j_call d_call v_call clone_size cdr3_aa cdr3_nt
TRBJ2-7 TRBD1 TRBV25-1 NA CASSDNQDRGVSYEQYF TGTGCCAGCAGTGATAACCAGGACAGGGGGGTCTCCTACGAGCAGTACTTC
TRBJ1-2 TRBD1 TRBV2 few CASMRTGSNGYTF TGTGCCAGCATGAGGACAGGCTCTAATGGCTACACCTTC
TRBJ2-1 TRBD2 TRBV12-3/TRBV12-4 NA CASSFGAGGPFPNNEQFF TGTGCCAGCAGTTTCGGGGCGGGAGGGCCATTTCCTAACAATGAGCAGTTCTTC
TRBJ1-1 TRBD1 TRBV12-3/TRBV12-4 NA CASSSGGLAFF TGTGCCAGCAGTTCAGGGGGCCTGGCTTTCTTT
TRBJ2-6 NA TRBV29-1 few CSVEEDSLWESGANVLTF TGCAGCGTTGAGGAGGACAGCCTATGGGAATCTGGGGCCAACGTCCTGACTTTC
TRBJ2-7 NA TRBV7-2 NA CASSLAVNHEQYF TGTGCCAGCAGCTTAGCGGTTAACCACGAGCAGTACTTC
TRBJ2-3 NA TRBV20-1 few CSARDLWEAADTQYF TGCAGTGCTAGAGATCTCTGGGAGGCGGCAGATACGCAGTATTTT
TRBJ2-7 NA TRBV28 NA CASSRALHYEQYF TGTGCCAGCAGCCGAGCCCTCCACTACGAGCAGTACTTC
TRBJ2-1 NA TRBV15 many CATSREERKQFF TGTGCCACCAGCAGAGAAGAGCGGAAGCAGTTCTTC
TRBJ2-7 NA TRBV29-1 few CSVETTSSHEQYF TGCAGCGTTGAAACGACTAGTTCCCACGAGCAGTACTTC
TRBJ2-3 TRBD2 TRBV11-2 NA CASSSLLAGDHSTDTQYF TGTGCCAGCAGCTCTCTACTAGCGGGAGATCATAGCACAGATACGCAGTATTTT
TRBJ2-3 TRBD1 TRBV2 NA CASSEHRGEGDTQYF TGTGCCAGCAGTGAACACAGGGGAGAGGGAGATACGCAGTATTTT
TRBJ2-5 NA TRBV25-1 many CASREGGVETQYF TGTGCCAGCAGGGAAGGGGGAGTTGAGACCCAGTACTTC
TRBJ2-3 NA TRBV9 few CASSTMGMGGRTDTQYF TGTGCCAGCAGCACGATGGGGATGGGCGGACGCACAGATACGCAGTATTTT
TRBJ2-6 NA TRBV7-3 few CASSGYREAGANVLTF TGTGCCAGCAGCGGGTACAGGGAAGCTGGGGCCAACGTCCTGACTTTC
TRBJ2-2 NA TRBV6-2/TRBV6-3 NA CASSSWGRTGELFF TGTGCCAGCAGTAGCTGGGGGCGCACCGGGGAGCTGTTTTTT
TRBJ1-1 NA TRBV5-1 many CASSPDPGTVNTEAFF TGCGCCAGCAGCCCGGACCCTGGGACGGTGAACACTGAAGCTTTCTTT
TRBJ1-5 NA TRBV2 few CASSRSQSNQPQHF TGTGCCAGCAGTCGCTCACAGTCTAATCAGCCCCAGCATTTT
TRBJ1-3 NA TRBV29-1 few CSGADWGAAGNTIYF TGCAGCGGGGCCGATTGGGGAGCCGCTGGAAACACCATATATTTT
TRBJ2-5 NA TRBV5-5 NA CASSPFYTGETQYF TGTGCCAGCAGCCCATTTTACACGGGAGAGACCCAGTACTTC
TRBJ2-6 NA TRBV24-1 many CASGYSGANVLTF TGTGCCTCCGGTTACTCTGGGGCCAACGTCCTGACTTTC
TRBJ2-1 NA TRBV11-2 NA CASSPEASAYNEQFF TGTGCCAGCAGCCCAGAGGCTAGCGCCTACAATGAGCAGTTCTTC
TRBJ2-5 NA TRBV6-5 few CASSYGEQETQYF TGTGCCAGCAGTTACGGAGAACAGGAGACCCAGTACTTC
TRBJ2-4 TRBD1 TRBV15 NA CATSKLGGGTGAKNIQYF TGTGCCACCAGCAAGTTGGGGGGCGGGACAGGGGCAAAAAACATTCAGTACTTC
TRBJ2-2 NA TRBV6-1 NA CASSLLGRGANTGELFF TGTGCCAGCAGTCTCCTGGGTAGGGGGGCCAACACCGGGGAGCTGTTTTTT
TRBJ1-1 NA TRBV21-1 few CARQLPRSTEAFF TGTGCCAGGCAACTACCGAGGAGCACTGAAGCTTTCTTT
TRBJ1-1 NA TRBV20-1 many CSANPQQLEAFF TGCAGTGCTAACCCACAGCAGCTTGAAGCTTTCTTT
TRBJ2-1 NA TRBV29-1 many CSVELTGNNEQFF TGCAGCGTTGAACTCACAGGGAACAATGAGCAGTTCTTC
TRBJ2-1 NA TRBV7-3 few CASSQRGASGVNEQFF TGTGCCAGCAGCCAGAGGGGGGCTAGTGGAGTCAATGAGCAGTTCTTC
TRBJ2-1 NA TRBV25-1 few CASSEQDNEQFF TGTGCCAGCAGTGAACAAGACAATGAGCAGTTCTTC
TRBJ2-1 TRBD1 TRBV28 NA CASSFRPGQSFPEQFF TGTGCCAGCAGTTTTCGGCCGGGACAGTCGTTCCCTGAGCAGTTCTTC
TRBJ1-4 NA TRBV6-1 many CASRFGTNEKLFF TGTGCCAGTCGATTTGGAACTAATGAAAAACTGTTTTTT
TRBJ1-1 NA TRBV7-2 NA CASSLSLGDTEAFF TGTGCCAGCAGCTTATCTCTCGGGGACACTGAAGCTTTCTTT
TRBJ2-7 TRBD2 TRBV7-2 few CASSPVSSGSTYEQYF TGTGCCAGCAGCCCCGTATCTAGCGGGAGTACATACGAGCAGTACTTC
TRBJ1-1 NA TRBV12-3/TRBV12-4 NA CASSFGLEAFF TGTGCCAGCAGTTTTGGGCTTGAAGCTTTCTTT
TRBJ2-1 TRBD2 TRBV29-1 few CSAASGLTYNEQFF TGCAGCGCCGCTAGCGGTCTCACCTACAATGAGCAGTTCTTC
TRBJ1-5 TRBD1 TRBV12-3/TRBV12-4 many CASTGTGLHQPQHF TGTGCCAGCACCGGGACAGGGCTTCATCAGCCCCAGCATTTT